Below are 14 T cell receptor beta chains sequenced from a single sample in a study of blood T cell repertoires in COVID-19. The repertoire was sequenced with immunoSEQ multiplex PCR; TCRdb's copy has only in-frame clones and lacks some. Found here are approximately 260,000 clones, about 86% of them singletons; the top ten hold roughly 9.6%. Sequenced: peripheral blood. Receptors were obtained from a woman older than 75 with acute or convalescent COVID-19.

This chain connects TRBV2 to TRBJ1-5; 8 positions match TRBD1. The CDR3 totals 17 residues. The V gene end was trimmed by 4 bases and the J gene end by 0 bases; junction bases not matched to a gene: 8. CDR1 and CDR2 from the germline V gene are SNHLY and FYNNEI. The CDR3 reads CASSGSRGLVSNQPQHF. CDR3 DNA sequence: TGTGCCAGCAGTGGGTCCAGGGGGCTTGTTAGCAATCAGCCCCAGCATTTT.

This clone is a singleton in its sample. The V and J genes are TRBV3-1 (or the pseudogene TRBV3-2) and TRBJ2-7; D remains ambiguous. The CDR3 sequence is 11 residues long. Trimming took off 1 base at V and 5 bases at J, with 3 bases between the two ends. The V gene's germline CDR1 is LGHDT and CDR2 YNNKEL (reference sequence). CDR3 sequence (DNA): TGTGCCAGCAGCCAAGGAGACGAGCAGTACTTC. It translates to CASSQGDEQYF.

V gene TRBV9 combines with J gene TRBJ2-2; 9 bases agree with TRBD1. Per the germline V gene, CDR1 is SGDLS and CDR2 is YYNGEE. The CDR3 length is 19 residues. Trimming at V came to 0 bases and at J to 0 bases, leaving 9 bases not matched to a gene. CDR3 bases: TGTGCCAGCAGCGTAGCTACGGGGACAGGGTATTCGAACACCGGGGAGCTGTTTTTT. Encoded protein: CASSVATGTGYSNTGELFF.

J is TRBJ1-2 and V is TRBV19; no firm D call. The CDR3 is 12 amino acids. Trimming took off 6 bases at V and 5 bases at J, with 10 bases between the two ends. The germline V gene encodes CDR1 LNHDA and CDR2 SQIVND (reference sequence). The CDR3 DNA reads as TGTGCCAGTAGAACGGACTATTATGGCTACACCTTC. It codes for CASRTDYYGYTF.

V usage is TRBV2 and J usage is TRBJ2-2; D is possibly TRBD1 (6 bases). Germline V lookup: CDR1 SNHLY, CDR2 FYNNEI. The CDR3 sequence is 14 residues long. Trimming took 4 bases from V and 5 from J, leaving 11 bases between them. CDR3 protein: CASSALGQTGELFF. The CDR3 coding sequence is TGTGCCAGCAGTGCGTTGGGACAAACCGGGGAGCTGTTTTTT.

This clone came up a few times. The rearrangement links TRBV20-1 to TRBJ1-6; D is ambiguous. The ends were cut back, 7 bases at V and 6 bases at J, with 7 bases in the middle. The CDR3 is 11 residues long. In germline, CDR1 is DFQATT, CDR2 SNEGSKA (reference sequence). The CDR3 DNA is TGCAGTGGACATTCTAATTCACCCCTCCACTTT. Translation: CSGHSNSPLHF.

V is TRBV19 and J is TRBJ2-5; 8 nucleotides align to TRBD1. Germline V gene sequence: CDR1 LNHDA, CDR2 SQIVND (reference sequence). V trimming: 4 bases; J trimming: 1 base; junction bases outside the gene matches: 8. This CDR3 contains 16 residues. This CDR3 is CASSRRTGPLQETQYF. The CDR3 region has the DNA TGTGCCAGTAGTAGACGGACAGGGCCGCTCCAAGAGACCCAGTACTTC.

The gene calls are TRBV10-3 and TRBJ2-1, with TRBD2 matching over 8 bases. Germline V gene sequence: CDR1 ENHRY, CDR2 SYGVKD. V shed 5 bases and J 1 base; nucleotides not matched to a gene: 1. This CDR3 contains 14 residues. CDR3: CAISSGGSYNEQFF. The CDR3, as DNA: TGTGCCATCAGTAGCGGGGGTTCCTACAATGAGCAGTTCTTC.

This chain connects TRBV19 to TRBJ1-1, with 7 bases aligning to TRBD1. CDR1 is LNHDA, CDR2 SQIVND, per germline (reference sequence). This CDR3 region has 13 residues. V lost 5 bases to trimming and J lost 5 bases; unmatched junction nucleotides: 5. The CDR3 DNA is TGTGCCAGTAGTCCACCGACAGGGACTGAAGCTTTCTTT. This codes for CASSPPTGTEAFF.

Turning to this clone: Other DNA sequences in this sample translate to the same CDR3. V gene TRBV5-1 combines with J gene TRBJ2-6, with a tentative D call TRBD1 (5 bases). This CDR3 is built from 17 residues. V shed 4 bases and J shed 0 bases, with 14 bases lying between them. The germline V gene has CDR1 SGHRS and CDR2 YFSETQ. For the CDR3, the DNA is TGCGCCAGCAGCCCCCTCCAGGGTAGCTCTGGGGCCAACGTCCTGACTTTC. It is translated as CASSPLQGSSGANVLTF.

The sample holds a few counts of this clone. The rearrangement links TRBV3-1 (or the pseudogene TRBV3-2) to TRBJ1-1; 7 bases map to TRBD1. CDR3 length equals 14 residues. J gave up 4 bases and V 4 bases, and 6 bases lay outside the gene matches. The germline V gene has CDR1 LGHDT and CDR2 YNNKEL (reference sequence). Here the CDR3 reads CASSPGTVGTEAFF. Here the CDR3 DNA reads TGTGCCAGCAGCCCCGGGACAGTCGGCACTGAAGCTTTCTTT.

The rearrangement links TRBV3-1 (or the pseudogene TRBV3-2) to TRBJ1-4; possible D gene TRBD1, 6 bases. The CDR3 sequence is 14 residues long. Trimming stripped 6 bases from V and 8 bases from J, with 16 bases between. In germline, CDR1 is LGHDT, CDR2 YNNKEL (reference sequence). Written as DNA, the CDR3 is TGTGCCAGCAGTCGGACACAGGGCGAGGAAAAACTGTTTTTT. It specifies CASSRTQGEEKLFF.

This clone came up once. The chain is built from TRBV3-1 (or the pseudogene TRBV3-2) and TRBJ2-7; D is unresolved. The V gene's germline CDR1 is LGHDT and CDR2 YNNKEL (reference sequence). The CDR3 contains 14 residues. V was cut by 4 bases and J by 2 bases, with 12 bases left in between. The DNA of the CDR3 is TGTGCCAGCAGCCCGAAGCTTGCCGCCTACGAGCAGTACTTC. The encoded protein is CASSPKLAAYEQYF.

The V call is TRBV2, the J call TRBJ2-3; 7 bases match TRBD1. CDR1 is SNHLY and CDR2 is FYNNEI in the germline V gene. The V and J ends lost 8 bases and 5 bases, in that order; junction bases with no gene match: 7. This CDR3 region has 13 residues. This CDR3 is CASDWQGEDTQYF. The CDR3 DNA sequence: TGTGCCAGCGACTGGCAGGGGGAAGATACGCAGTATTTT.